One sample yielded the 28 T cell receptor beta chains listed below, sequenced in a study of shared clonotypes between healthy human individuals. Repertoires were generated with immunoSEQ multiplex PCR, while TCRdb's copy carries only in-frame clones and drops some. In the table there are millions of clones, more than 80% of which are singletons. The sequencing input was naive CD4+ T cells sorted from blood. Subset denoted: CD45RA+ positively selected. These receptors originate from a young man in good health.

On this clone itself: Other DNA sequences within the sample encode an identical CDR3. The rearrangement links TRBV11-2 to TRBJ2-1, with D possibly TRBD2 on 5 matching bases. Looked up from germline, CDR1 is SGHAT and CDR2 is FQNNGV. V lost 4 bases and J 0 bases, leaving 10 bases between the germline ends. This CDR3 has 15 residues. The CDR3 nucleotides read TGTGCCAGCAGCTCCAGCGGCCGCTCCTACAATGAGCAGTTCTTC. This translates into CASSSSGRSYNEQFF.

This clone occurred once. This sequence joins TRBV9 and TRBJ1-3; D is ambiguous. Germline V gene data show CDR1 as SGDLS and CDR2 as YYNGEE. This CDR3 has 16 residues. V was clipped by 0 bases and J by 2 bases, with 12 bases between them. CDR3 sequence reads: CASSVASGMPGNTIYF. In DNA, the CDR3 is TGTGCCAGCAGCGTAGCTTCGGGCATGCCTGGAAACACCATATATTTT.

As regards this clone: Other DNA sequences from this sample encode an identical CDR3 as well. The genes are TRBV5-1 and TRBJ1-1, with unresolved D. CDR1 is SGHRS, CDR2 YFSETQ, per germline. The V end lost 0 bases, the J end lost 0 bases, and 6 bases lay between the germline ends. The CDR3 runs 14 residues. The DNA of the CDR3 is TGCGCCAGCAGCTTGGGAGGTATGAACACTGAAGCTTTCTTT. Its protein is CASSLGGMNTEAFF.

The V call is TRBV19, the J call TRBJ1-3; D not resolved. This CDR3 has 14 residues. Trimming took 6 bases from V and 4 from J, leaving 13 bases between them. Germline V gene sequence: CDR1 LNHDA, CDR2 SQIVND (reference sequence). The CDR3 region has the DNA TGTGCCAGTAGGCAAGTTGGTCCCGGAAACACCATATATTTT. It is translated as CASRQVGPGNTIYF.

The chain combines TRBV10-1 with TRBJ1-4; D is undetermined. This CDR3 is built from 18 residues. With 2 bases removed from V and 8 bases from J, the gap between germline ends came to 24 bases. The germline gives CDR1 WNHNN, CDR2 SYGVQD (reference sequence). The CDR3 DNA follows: TGCGCCAGCAGTGAGCTCCCCTGTGTTTCTTTAAAATGGGAAAAACTGTTTTTT. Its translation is CASSELPCVSLKWEKLFF.

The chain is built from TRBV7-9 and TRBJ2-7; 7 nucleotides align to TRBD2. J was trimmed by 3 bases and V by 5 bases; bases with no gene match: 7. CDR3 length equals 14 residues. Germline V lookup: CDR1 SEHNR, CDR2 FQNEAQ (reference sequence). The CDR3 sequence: CASSPNSGNYEQYF. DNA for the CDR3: TGTGCCAGCAGCCCAAACAGCGGGAACTACGAGCAGTACTTC.

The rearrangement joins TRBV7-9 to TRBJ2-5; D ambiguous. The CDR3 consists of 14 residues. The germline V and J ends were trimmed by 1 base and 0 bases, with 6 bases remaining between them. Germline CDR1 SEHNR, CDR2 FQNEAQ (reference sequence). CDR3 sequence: CASSLVTHQETQYF. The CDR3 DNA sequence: TGTGCCAGCAGCTTAGTAACGCACCAAGAGACCCAGTACTTC.

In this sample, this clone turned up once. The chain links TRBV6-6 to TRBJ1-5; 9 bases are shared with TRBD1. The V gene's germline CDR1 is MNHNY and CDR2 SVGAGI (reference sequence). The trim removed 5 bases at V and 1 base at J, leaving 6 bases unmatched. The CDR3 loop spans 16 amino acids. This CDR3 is CASSTTGTGSNQPQHF. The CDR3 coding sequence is TGTGCCAGCAGTACAACCGGGACAGGGAGCAATCAGCCCCAGCATTTT.

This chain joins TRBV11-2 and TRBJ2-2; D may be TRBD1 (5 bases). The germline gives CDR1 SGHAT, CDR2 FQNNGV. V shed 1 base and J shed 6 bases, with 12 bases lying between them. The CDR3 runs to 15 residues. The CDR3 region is CASSLGQGGAGELFF. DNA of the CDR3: TGTGCCAGCAGCTTAGGGCAGGGTGGGGCCGGGGAGCTGTTTTTT.

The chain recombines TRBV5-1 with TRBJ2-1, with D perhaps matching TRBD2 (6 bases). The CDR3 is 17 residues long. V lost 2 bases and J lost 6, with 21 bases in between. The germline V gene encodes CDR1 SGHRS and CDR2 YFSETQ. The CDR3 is CASSLPRGLRQANEQFF. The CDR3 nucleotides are TGCGCCAGCAGCTTACCGCGGGGCCTCCGGCAGGCCAATGAGCAGTTCTTC.

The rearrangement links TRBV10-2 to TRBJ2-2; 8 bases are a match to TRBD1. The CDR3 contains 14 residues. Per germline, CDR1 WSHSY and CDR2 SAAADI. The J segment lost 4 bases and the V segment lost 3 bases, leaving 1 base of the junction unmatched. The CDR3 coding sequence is TGCGCCAGCAGTGAACAGGGGGGCACCGGGGAGCTGTTTTTT. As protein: CASSEQGGTGELFF.

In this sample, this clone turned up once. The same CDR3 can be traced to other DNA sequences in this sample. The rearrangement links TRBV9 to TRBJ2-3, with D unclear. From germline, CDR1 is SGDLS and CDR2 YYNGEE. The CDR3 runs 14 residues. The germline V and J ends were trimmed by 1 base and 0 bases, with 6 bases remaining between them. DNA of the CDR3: TGTGCCAGCAGCGTATCGGGCAGCACAGATACGCAGTATTTT. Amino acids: CASSVSGSTDTQYF.

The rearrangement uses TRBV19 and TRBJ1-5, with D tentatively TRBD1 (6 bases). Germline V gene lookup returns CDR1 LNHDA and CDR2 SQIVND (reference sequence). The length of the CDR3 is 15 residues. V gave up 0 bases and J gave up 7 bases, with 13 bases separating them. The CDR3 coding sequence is TGTGCCAGTAGTATAGATGCAGGGGTCGCCCAGCCCCAGCATTTT. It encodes CASSIDAGVAQPQHF. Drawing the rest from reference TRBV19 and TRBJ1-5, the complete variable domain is DGGITQSPKYLFRKEGQNVTLSCEQNLNHDAMYWYRQDPGQGLRLIYYSQIVNDFQKGDIAEGYSVSREKKESFPLTVTSAQKNPTAFYLCASSIDAGVAQPQHFGDGTRLSIL.

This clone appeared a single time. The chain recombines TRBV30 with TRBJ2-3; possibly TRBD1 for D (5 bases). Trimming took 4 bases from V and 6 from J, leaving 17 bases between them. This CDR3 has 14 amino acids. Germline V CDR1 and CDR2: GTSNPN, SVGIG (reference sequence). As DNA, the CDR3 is TGTGCCTGGAAGGGAATCCAGGGATCGGATACGCAGTATTTT. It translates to CAWKGIQGSDTQYF.

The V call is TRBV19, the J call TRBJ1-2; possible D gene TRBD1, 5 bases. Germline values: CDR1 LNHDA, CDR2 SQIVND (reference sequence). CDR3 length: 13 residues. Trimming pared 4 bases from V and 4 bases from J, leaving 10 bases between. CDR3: CASSSQGVYGYTF. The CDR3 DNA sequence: TGTGCCAGTAGTAGCCAGGGAGTCTATGGCTACACCTTC.

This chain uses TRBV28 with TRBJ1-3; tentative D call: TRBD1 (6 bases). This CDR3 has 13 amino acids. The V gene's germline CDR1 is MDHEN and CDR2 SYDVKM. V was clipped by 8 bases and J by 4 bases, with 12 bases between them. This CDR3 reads CASRGPEGNTIYF. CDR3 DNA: TGTGCCAGCCGGGGGCCGGAAGGAAACACCATATATTTT. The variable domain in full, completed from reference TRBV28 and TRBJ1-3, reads DVKVTQSSRYLVKRTGEKVFLECVQDMDHENMFWYRQDPGLGLRLIYFSYDVKMKEKGDIPEGYSVSREKKERFSLILESASTNQTSMYLCASRGPEGNTIYFGEGSWLTVV.

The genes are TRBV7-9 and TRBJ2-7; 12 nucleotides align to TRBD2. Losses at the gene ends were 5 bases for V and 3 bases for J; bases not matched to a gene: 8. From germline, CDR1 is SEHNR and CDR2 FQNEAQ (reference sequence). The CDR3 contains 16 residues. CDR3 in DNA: TGTGCCAGCAGCCCTCTAGCGGGGGGGCCGAGCTACGAGCAGTACTTC. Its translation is CASSPLAGGPSYEQYF.

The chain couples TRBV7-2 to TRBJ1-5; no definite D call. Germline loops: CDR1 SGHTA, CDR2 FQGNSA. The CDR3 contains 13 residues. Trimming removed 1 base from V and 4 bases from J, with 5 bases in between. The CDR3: CASSLDTNQPQHF. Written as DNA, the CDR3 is TGTGCCAGCAGCTTAGACACAAATCAGCCCCAGCATTTT.

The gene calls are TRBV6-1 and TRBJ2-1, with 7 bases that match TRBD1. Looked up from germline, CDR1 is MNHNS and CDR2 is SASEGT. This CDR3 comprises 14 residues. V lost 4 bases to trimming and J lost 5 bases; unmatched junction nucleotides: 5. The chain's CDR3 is CASSGQGENNEQFF. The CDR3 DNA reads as TGTGCCAGCAGTGGGCAGGGGGAGAACAATGAGCAGTTCTTC.

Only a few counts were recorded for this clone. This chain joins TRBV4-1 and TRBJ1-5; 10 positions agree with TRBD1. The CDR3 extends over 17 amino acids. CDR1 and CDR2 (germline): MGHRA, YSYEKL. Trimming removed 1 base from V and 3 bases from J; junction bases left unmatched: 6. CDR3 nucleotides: TGCGCCAGCAGCCAAGGACAGGGGGCGGATTCCAATCAGCCCCAGCATTTT. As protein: CASSQGQGADSNQPQHF.

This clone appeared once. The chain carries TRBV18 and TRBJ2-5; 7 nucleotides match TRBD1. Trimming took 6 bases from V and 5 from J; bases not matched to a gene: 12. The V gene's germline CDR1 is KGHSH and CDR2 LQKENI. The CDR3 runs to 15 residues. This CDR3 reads CASSLQGVIGETQYF. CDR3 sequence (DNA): TGTGCCAGCTCTCTCCAGGGGGTCATAGGGGAGACCCAGTACTTC.

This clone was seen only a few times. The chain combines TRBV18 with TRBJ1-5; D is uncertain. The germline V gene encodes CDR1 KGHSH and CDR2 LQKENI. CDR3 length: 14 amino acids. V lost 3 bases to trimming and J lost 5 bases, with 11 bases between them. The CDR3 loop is CASSPQDGDQPQHF. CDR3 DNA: TGTGCCAGCTCACCTCAGGACGGAGATCAGCCCCAGCATTTT. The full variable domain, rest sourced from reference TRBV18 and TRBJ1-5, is NAGVMQNPRHLVRRRGQEARLRCSPMKGHSHVYWYRQLPEEGLKFMVYLQKENIIDESGMPKERFSAEFPKEGPSILRIQQVVRGDSAAYFCASSPQDGDQPQHFGDGTRLSIL.

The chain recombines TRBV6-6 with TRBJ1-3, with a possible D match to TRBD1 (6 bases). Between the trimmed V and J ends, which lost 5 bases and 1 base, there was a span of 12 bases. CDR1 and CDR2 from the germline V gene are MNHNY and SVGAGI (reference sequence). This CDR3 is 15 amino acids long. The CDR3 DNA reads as TGTGCCAGCAGTAGACAGGCCCAATCTGGAAACACCATATATTTT. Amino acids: CASSRQAQSGNTIYF.

CDR3 amino acids: CASSPTGYGYTF. DNA of the CDR3: TGTGCCAGCAGTCCGACGGGGTATGGCTACACCTTC. The chain couples TRBV28 to TRBJ1-2; D is unresolved. In germline, CDR1 is MDHEN, CDR2 SYDVKM. V lost 5 bases and J lost 5, with 9 bases in between. The CDR3 has 12 amino acids.

The CDR3 DNA sequence: TGTGCCAGCAGCCCGAACCTAGCTCCCACCGGGGAGCTGTTTTTT. Its protein is CASSPNLAPTGELFF. The chain combines TRBV6-7 with TRBJ2-2, with a weak D call TRBD2 (5 bases). TRBV6-7 is classed as an ORF, of uncertain function. This CDR3 comprises 15 residues. V shed 6 bases and J shed 4 bases, with 15 bases lying between them.

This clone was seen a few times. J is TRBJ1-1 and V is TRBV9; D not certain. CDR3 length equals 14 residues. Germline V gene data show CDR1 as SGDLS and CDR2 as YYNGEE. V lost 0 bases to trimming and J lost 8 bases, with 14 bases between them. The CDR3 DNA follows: TGTGCCAGCAGCGTAGAGCTCACCCCACGAGAAGCTTTCTTT. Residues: CASSVELTPREAFF.

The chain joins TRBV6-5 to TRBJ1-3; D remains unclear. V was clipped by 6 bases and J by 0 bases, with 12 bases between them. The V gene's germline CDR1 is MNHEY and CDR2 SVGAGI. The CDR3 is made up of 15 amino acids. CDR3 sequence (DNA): TGTGCCAGCAGCCAAGGACGCAGCTCTGGAAACACCATATATTTT. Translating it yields CASSQGRSSGNTIYF.

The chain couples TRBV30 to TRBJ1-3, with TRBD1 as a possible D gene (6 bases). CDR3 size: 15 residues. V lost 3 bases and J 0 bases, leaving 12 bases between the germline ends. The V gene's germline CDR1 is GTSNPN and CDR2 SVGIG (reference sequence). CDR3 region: CAWREGHLSGNTIYF. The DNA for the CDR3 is TGTGCCTGGAGGGAGGGACACCTCTCTGGAAACACCATATATTTT. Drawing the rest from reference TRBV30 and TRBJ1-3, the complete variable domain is SQTIHQWPATLVQPVGSPLSLECTVEGTSNPNLYWYRQAAGRGLQLLFYSVGIGQISSEVPQNLSASRPQDRQFILSSKKLLLSDSGFYLCAWREGHLSGNTIYFGEGSWLTVV.